This T cell receptor (beta chain) was retrieved from a study of patients and donors after allogeneic stem cell transplantation. TCRdb recomputed calls from the RT-PCR reads with MiXCR, one row per CDR3 protein. The data contain around 90,000 distinct CDR3 sequences, 45% to 50% of them singletons. The clonotype was recovered from a human donor who was either an allogeneic HSCT recipient or a stem cell or donor lymphocyte infusion donor (not recorded which). It is not recorded whose cells these are; they may come from a transplant donor. The source material was blood, either unsorted or a sorted T cell fraction (not recorded which).

DNA for the CDR3: TGTGCCAGCAGTTTTTTTGGTGAAGGTGAAAAACTGTTTTTT. It specifies CASSFFGEGEKLFF. The genes are TRBV27 and TRBJ1-4, with D unclear. The CDR3 contains 14 residues. The V gene's germline CDR1 is MNHEY and CDR2 SMNVEV (reference sequence). V dropped 3 bases and J dropped 7 bases, with 12 bases sitting between them.